The 29 T cell receptor beta chains in this list originate from one sample, sequenced in a study of human T cells and chemical hapten exposure. Documented time point: patch test 1, 2 weeks after DPC sensitization. Treatment reported: therapeutic diphenylcyclopropenone sensitization with weekly scalp DPC. TCRdb called the RACE reads again in MiXCR, with one record for every CDR3 protein. The sample includes 70,000 to 80,000 distinct CDR3 sequences, more than 30% of them seen just once. The specimen was whole blood, collected in connection with sensitization to the hapten diphenylcyclopropenone (DPC). These TCRs come from a man aged 40-49 years with alopecia areata. Some clones in this sample may be carry-over from other donors' samples.

This clonotype was observed once. The V and J genes are TRBV3-1 and TRBJ1-2; a possible D gene is TRBD1 (6 bases). This CDR3 has 13 amino acids. V was pared by 4 bases and J by 2 bases, with 8 bases between. The V gene's germline CDR1 is LGHDT and CDR2 YNNKEL (reference sequence). The CDR3 here is CASSPQGNYGYTF. DNA for the CDR3: TGTGCCAGCAGCCCCCAGGGGAACTATGGCTACACCTTC.

This clonotype showed up just a few times. The V and J genes are TRBV5-1 and TRBJ2-1; 7 bases are a match to TRBD2. From germline, CDR1 is SGHRS and CDR2 YFSETQ. Germline trimming cut 4 bases from V and 7 bases from J; bases unmatched to any gene: 11. The CDR3 sequence is 15 residues long. In DNA form, the CDR3 reads TGCGCCAGCAGCCAGGATGGGACTACCACGAATGAGCAGTTCTTC. This codes for CASSQDGTTTNEQFF. Full variable domain (remainder filled in from reference TRBV5-1 and TRBJ2-1): KAGVTQTPRYLIKTRGQQVTLSCSPISGHRSVSWYQQTPGQGLQFLFEYFSETQRNKGNFPGRFSGRQFSNSRSEMNVSTLELGDSALYLCASSQDGTTTNEQFFGPGTRLTVL.

The gene calls are TRBV12-3 or TRBV12-4 and TRBJ2-5; 7 bases align to TRBD1. The CDR3 has 14 residues. V lost 2 bases to trimming and J lost 4 bases; unmatched junction nucleotides: 4. In DNA, the CDR3 is TGTGCCAGCAGTTTAAGGGGGCCGGGAGAGACCCAGTACTTC. It codes for CASSLRGPGETQYF.

This clonotype appeared a few times. The chain uses TRBV5-5 and TRBJ2-7; TRBD2 agrees at 16 bases. The length of the CDR3 is 15 residues. J was trimmed by 12 bases and V by 4 bases; bases with no gene match: 10. Germline CDR1 SGHKS, CDR2 YYEKEE (reference sequence). The CDR3: CASSAPGLAGGPGYF. The DNA for the CDR3 is TGTGCCAGCAGCGCACCGGGACTAGCGGGAGGGCCAGGGTACTTC.

This clonotype occurred many times. The chain's CDR3 is CASSDPSRRLADQETQYF. The CDR3 region has the DNA TGTGCCAGCAGTGATCCTTCGAGGCGACTAGCGGATCAAGAGACCCAGTACTTC. This rearrangement joins TRBV2 to TRBJ2-5; 9 positions match TRBD2. CDR1 SNHLY and CDR2 FYNNEI come from the germline V gene. The CDR3 spans 18 residues. Trimming removed 3 bases from V and 2 bases from J; junction bases left unmatched: 13.

The gene calls are TRBV5-4 and TRBJ2-7, with 9 bases aligning to TRBD1. The V segment lost 0 bases and the J segment 3 bases; nucleotides outside the gene matches: 10. The CDR3 loop spans 17 amino acids. Germline V gene data show CDR1 as SGHNT and CDR2 as YYREEE (reference sequence). The DNA for the CDR3 is TGTGCCAGCAGCTTGGGGGCGGGAACAGGGGGCATCTACGAGCAGTACTTC. This encodes CASSLGAGTGGIYEQYF. The variable domain in full, completed from reference TRBV5-4 and TRBJ2-7, reads ETGVTQSPTHLIKTRGQQVTLRCSSQSGHNTVSWYQQALGQGPQFIFQYYREEENGRGNFPPRFSGLQFPNYSSELNVNALELDDSALYLCASSLGAGTGGIYEQYFGPGTRLTVT.

V and J are TRBV6-6 and TRBJ1-3; D might be TRBD1 (5 bases). Trimming took off 6 bases at V and 6 bases at J, with 15 bases between the two ends. The CDR3 is 14 residues long. Germline V gene sequence: CDR1 MNHNY, CDR2 SVGAGI (reference sequence). As DNA, the CDR3 is TGTGCCAGCAGGTCACAGGTAGCCCAAAACACCATATATTTT. Amino acid sequence: CASRSQVAQNTIYF.

This clonotype was seen a handful of times. V usage is TRBV5-4 and J usage is TRBJ2-5; 9 bases match TRBD1. The CDR3 covers 15 residues. CDR1 is SGHNT, CDR2 YYREEE, per germline (reference sequence). Germline trimming cut 3 bases from V and 4 bases from J; bases unmatched to any gene: 7. The CDR3 DNA is TGTGCCAGCAGCTCAACGACAGGGGGTAGAGAGACCCAGTACTTC. As protein: CASSSTTGGRETQYF.

This clonotype appeared a single time. The chain links TRBV12-3 or TRBV12-4 to TRBJ1-1; no definite D call. There are 14 residues in the CDR3. The V and J ends lost 6 bases and 7 bases respectively, with 18 bases between them. CDR3 DNA: TGTGCCAGCAGAAAAAGTGCGTTAGGGTTTGAAGCTTTCTTT. Amino acid sequence: CASRKSALGFEAFF.

This chain uses TRBV19 with TRBJ2-2; D uncertain. Germline CDR1 reads LNHDA; CDR2 reads SQIVND (reference sequence). The CDR3 contains 11 residues. V lost 4 bases and J 7 bases, leaving 4 bases between the germline ends. CDR3 in DNA: TGTGCCAGTAGTAGGAGCGGGGAGCTGTTTTTT. It yields the protein CASSRSGELFF. Full variable domain (missing parts from reference TRBV19 and TRBJ2-2): DGGITQSPKYLFRKEGQNVTLSCEQNLNHDAMYWYRQDPGQGLRLIYYSQIVNDFQKGDIAEGYSVSREKKESFPLTVTSAQKNPTAFYLCASSRSGELFFGEGSRLTVL.

The CDR3 is CASSLGPLVEQYF. The CDR3 nucleotides read TGTGCCAGCAGTTTGGGGCCTTTGGTCGAGCAGTACTTC. The V call is TRBV12-3 or TRBV12-4, the J call TRBJ2-7; D possibly corresponds to TRBD1 (5 bases). V lost 3 bases and J 6 bases, leaving 12 bases between the germline ends. The CDR3 runs to 13 residues.

This clonotype has only a few counts. J is TRBJ2-1 and V is TRBV6-6, with a weak D call TRBD2 (6 bases). The CDR3 consists of 15 residues. Germline values: CDR1 MNHNY, CDR2 SVGAGI (reference sequence). The germline V and J ends were trimmed by 2 bases and 13 bases, with 21 bases remaining between them. Here the CDR3 DNA reads TGTGCCAGCAGTTACCCTCAAAACGAGGGAGGAGTCCAGTTCTTC. This translates into CASSYPQNEGGVQFF.

This sequence joins TRBV5-6 and TRBJ2-1; possibly TRBD2 for D (6 bases). The germline V gene encodes CDR1 SGHDT and CDR2 YYEEEE. Trimming shortened V by 1 base and J by 9 bases, and 17 bases separated the two germline ends. The CDR3 has 15 amino acids. The CDR3 protein is CASSLSGTPLGEQFF. The CDR3 region has the DNA TGTGCCAGCAGCTTGTCCGGGACTCCCCTCGGTGAGCAGTTCTTC.

The J gene is TRBJ2-3, the V gene TRBV28, with 7 bases that match TRBD1. CDR1 MDHEN and CDR2 SYDVKM come from the germline V gene. J was trimmed by 0 bases and V by 6 bases; bases with no gene match: 6. The CDR3 runs 15 residues. This CDR3 is CASSTYRGSTDTQYF. The CDR3 nucleotides read TGTGCCAGCAGCACCTACAGGGGTAGCACAGATACGCAGTATTTT.

V gene TRBV7-2 combines with J gene TRBJ2-7; D call uncertain. Germline CDR1 is SGHTA and CDR2 is FQGNSA. Trimming left V 1 base short and J 4 bases short, with 11 bases between. This CDR3 is 14 amino acids long. The CDR3 loop reads CASSLGARGYEQYF. CDR3 bases: TGTGCCAGCAGCTTAGGTGCGAGAGGTTACGAGCAGTACTTC.

This chain joins TRBV6-6 and TRBJ2-3; the match to TRBD1 covers 12 bases. The CDR3 is 16 amino acids. Losses at the gene ends were 6 bases for V and 5 bases for J; bases not matched to a gene: 9. Germline values: CDR1 MNHNY, CDR2 SVGAGI (reference sequence). The CDR3 spells CASSATGTGGGDTQYF. The CDR3 DNA reads as TGTGCCAGCAGCGCAACCGGGACAGGGGGCGGAGATACGCAGTATTTT.

This clonotype was seen only a few times. V gene TRBV2 combines with J gene TRBJ1-1; 7 bases line up with TRBD1. The CDR3 spans 15 residues. Germline V lookup: CDR1 SNHLY, CDR2 FYNNEI. The trim removed 3 bases at V and 3 bases at J, leaving 7 bases unmatched. CDR3 amino acids: CASSEWNRGDTEAFF. The CDR3 DNA sequence: TGTGCCAGCAGTGAGTGGAACAGGGGAGACACTGAAGCTTTCTTT.

The J gene is TRBJ1-1, the V gene TRBV4-1; D perhaps matches TRBD1 (6 bases). Germline V gene sequence: CDR1 MGHRA, CDR2 YSYEKL. The CDR3 is 15 residues long. V dropped 0 bases and J dropped 3 bases, with 11 bases sitting between them. The CDR3 region has the DNA TGCGCCAGCAGCCAAGAGCCCCACAGGGACACTGAAGCTTTCTTT. This gives the protein CASSQEPHRDTEAFF.

This chain links TRBV2 with TRBJ2-1; D not certain. Trimming removed 2 bases at V and 0 bases at J, with 11 bases between. CDR1 is SNHLY, CDR2 FYNNEI, per germline. This CDR3 is built from 16 residues. CDR3 sequence reads: CASSETRSSSYNEQFF. CDR3 DNA: TGTGCCAGCAGTGAAACGCGGTCGAGCTCCTACAATGAGCAGTTCTTC.

This clonotype has just one count. V gene TRBV29-1 combines with J gene TRBJ2-1, with D perhaps matching TRBD2 (6 bases). CDR3 length: 15 residues. Looked up from germline, CDR1 is SQVTM and CDR2 is ANQGSEA. V dropped 5 bases and J dropped 8 bases, with 22 bases sitting between them. The CDR3 is CSVWTTLPPTYEQFF. In nucleotides, the CDR3 is TGCAGCGTTTGGACTACCCTCCCTCCTACATATGAGCAGTTCTTC.

As concerns this clonotype: An end of the junction differs from the germline gene, which may be a read error. V gene TRBV7-9 combines with J gene TRBJ1-1; D may be TRBD1 (6 bases). CDR1 SEHNR and CDR2 FQNEAQ come from the germline V gene (reference sequence). CDR3 length: 16 amino acids. In DNA form, the CDR3 reads TGTGCTAGCGGGATGGGACTTCAACTGGGGGGCACTGAAACTTTCTTT. Encoded protein: CASGMGLQLGGTETFF.

The chain links TRBV7-2 to TRBJ1-1; 7 bases align to TRBD1. CDR3 size: 16 residues. The V gene's germline CDR1 is SGHTA and CDR2 FQGNSA. Unmatched junction bases numbered 11, after V lost 6 bases and J lost 1 base. The CDR3 region has the DNA TGTGCCAGCAGGTGGGCCAGGGGGTTGTCGAACACTGAAGCTTTCTTT. Its protein product is CASRWARGLSNTEAFF.

Written as DNA, the CDR3 is TGTGCCAGCAGCGACGGGGGGAAAGAGACCCAGTACTTC. Translating it yields CASSDGGKETQYF. The chain has TRBV7-9 and TRBJ2-5; TRBD2 matches 7 bases. Germline V gene data show CDR1 as SEHNR and CDR2 as FQNEAQ (reference sequence). Trimming removed 5 bases from V and 3 bases from J; junction bases left unmatched: 3. The CDR3 extends over 13 amino acids.

The J gene is TRBJ1-6, the V gene TRBV20-1; TRBD1 is a possible D gene (6 bases). Germline V gene lookup returns CDR1 DFQATT and CDR2 SNEGSKA (reference sequence). The length of the CDR3 is 16 residues. V was cut by 7 bases and J by 11 bases, with 27 bases left in between. The CDR3: CSVKQPVGGGRAPLHF. CDR3 nucleotides: TGCAGTGTCAAGCAACCCGTCGGAGGGGGTAGGGCACCCCTCCACTTT.

The chain links TRBV9 to TRBJ1-4; D perhaps matches TRBD1 (5 bases). The CDR3 runs 14 residues. Per the germline V gene, CDR1 is SGDLS and CDR2 is YYNGEE. V shed 5 bases and J shed 9 bases, with 17 bases lying between them. This CDR3 is CASSYDPTDKKLFF. CDR3 in DNA: TGTGCCAGCAGTTACGATCCGACAGACAAAAAACTGTTTTTT.

This clonotype was detected a few times. V gene TRBV5-1 combines with J gene TRBJ2-5; tentative D call: TRBD2 (5 bases). The CDR3 loop spans 14 amino acids. Germline values: CDR1 SGHRS, CDR2 YFSETQ. With 1 base removed from V and 4 bases from J, the gap between germline ends came to 11 bases. The CDR3 DNA sequence: TGCGCCAGCAGCTTGCCGGGGATTAGAGAGACCCAGTACTTC. Protein sequence: CASSLPGIRETQYF.

In this sample, this clonotype turned up a few times. This chain joins TRBV12-3 or TRBV12-4 and TRBJ1-5; D is unresolved. V was pared by 3 bases and J by 0 bases, with 9 bases between. This CDR3 is built from 15 residues. The CDR3 DNA sequence: TGTGCCAGCAGTTTGTCCGCCAGTAGCAATCAGCCCCAGCATTTT. This translates into CASSLSASSNQPQHF.

This clonotype was recorded a few times. V usage is TRBV29-1 and J usage is TRBJ2-3, with 7 bases aligning to TRBD2. With V trimmed by 0 bases and J by 4 bases, 7 bases remained unmatched. Germline V gene data show CDR1 as SQVTM and CDR2 as ANQGSEA. CDR3 length: 15 amino acids. The CDR3 nucleotides read TGCAGCGTTGAAGACTGGCGGGAGCTGGCAGATACGCAGTATTTT. This codes for CSVEDWRELADTQYF.

The chain is built from TRBV5-4 and TRBJ2-1, with 14 bases fitting TRBD2. In germline, CDR1 is SGHNT, CDR2 YYREEE (reference sequence). The CDR3 runs to 18 residues. V lost 4 bases, J lost 7 bases, and 13 bases stayed unmatched. In DNA form, the CDR3 reads TGTGCCAGCAGCCCCGGACTAGCGGGAGGCCTCCCCTTGAATGAGCAGTTCTTC. Translated, it gives CASSPGLAGGLPLNEQFF.